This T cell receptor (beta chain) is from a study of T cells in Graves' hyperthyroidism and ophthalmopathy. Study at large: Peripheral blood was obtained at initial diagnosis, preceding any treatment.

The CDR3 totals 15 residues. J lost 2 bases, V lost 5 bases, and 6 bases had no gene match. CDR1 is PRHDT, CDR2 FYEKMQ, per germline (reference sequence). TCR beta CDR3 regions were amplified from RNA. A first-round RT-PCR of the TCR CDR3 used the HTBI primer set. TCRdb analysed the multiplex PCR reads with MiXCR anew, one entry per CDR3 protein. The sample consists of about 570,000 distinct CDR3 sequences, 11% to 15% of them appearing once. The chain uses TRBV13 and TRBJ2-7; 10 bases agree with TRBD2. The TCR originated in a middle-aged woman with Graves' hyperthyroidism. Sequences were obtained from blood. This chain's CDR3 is CASSDASGGPYEQYF. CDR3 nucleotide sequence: TGTGCCAGCAGCGACGCTAGCGGGGGCCCCTACGAGCAGTACTTC.